Sequencing of this T cell receptor (beta chain) was carried out in a study of blood T cells in healthy people across ages (dated by TCRdb to the mid-2010s). Context from the whole study: In model experiments, template switching captured roughly one uniquely barcoded TCR beta cDNA molecule for every two T cells. Using deep sequencing normalized with unique cDNA molecular identifiers, the study measured how TCR beta repertoire diversity changes with age. Donors of different ages were randomly distributed across sequencing lanes to avoid experimental bias. The study analyzed two additional independent replicas of 1 million unique cDNA reads from the same blood draw for two donors, one aged 18 to 30 and one aged 80 or older. The donors were divided into four age groups: young (average about 16 years), middle-aged (over 35), aged (about 61) and long-lived (around 87). Study-wide findings and limitations: Compared with the aged group, the long-lived group had more naive CD4+ T cells, fewer expanded clones and increased TCR diversity, suggesting age selection. Because profiling used bulk unsorted PBMCs, naive and antigen-experienced compartments could not be compared conclusively. A strong correlation was found between observed TCR beta diversity and the percentage of naive T cells measured by flow cytometry. As age increased, observed TCR beta diversity per million T cells dropped in a roughly linear way, and a significant reduction was already evident by age roughly 36. Estimates of total diversity based on one million sequenced T cells were considered lower bounds and underestimates. Donor CMV infection status was unknown, potentially confounding age-related changes in expanded clonotypes.

Libraries were built with 5' RACE. The reads were generated on an Illumina HiSeq 2500. The second PCR ran for roughly 7 to 11 cycles and used a J-beta primer mix along with a sample-barcoded 5' primer. A unique molecular identifier was introduced onto each TCR beta cDNA molecule by a template-switch 5' adaptor carrying 12 random nucleotides. Each sample yielded at least 2.5 million CDR3-containing paired-end reads. The Mint cDNA synthesis kit, primed by a TRBC-specific oligonucleotide, was used to synthesize first-strand cDNA from all RNA. Following uracil-DNA glycosylase treatment, all cDNA underwent a first 18-cycle PCR with the universal primers M1SS and BC2_uni_R. The paper's processing steps were these. For normalization, 1 million high-quality reads were randomly selected from each sample, with every read carrying a distinct molecular identifier. Instead of being binned into consensus sequences, reads that shared molecular identifiers were thrown out. CDR3 identification, clonotype clustering and error correction used MiTCR with a Q25 quality threshold and the strictest error-elimination algorithm. A nonparametric unseen species model using Euler transformation provided a lower-bound estimate of total TCR beta diversity. Using fastp trimming at Q25 and MiXCR clonotype assembly, TCRdb reanalyzed the public sequencing data and kept in-frame beta chains. Each entry is one CDR3 protein sequence, shown with its most common DNA and genes. TCRdb assigned the V and J calls; the authors' analysis was not used. The sample records about 1.7 million distinct CDR3 sequences, roughly 27% of which are singletons. The leading ten clones occupy 7% to 9% of the sample.

This clonotype was observed at least ten times. The specificity of this receptor is unknown. Base qualities are missing; no much larger clone stands one base away. The donors were roughly 39 Caucasian individuals from Russia, aged roughly 6 to 100 years, who were systemically healthy. Each donor gave about 9.8 milliliters of peripheral blood, drawn into EDTA-treated Vacutainer tubes. Ficoll-Paque density-gradient centrifugation was used to isolate PBMCs, with at least 6 million per sample. Trizol reagent was used to extract total RNA from the PBMCs, yielding at least 5 micrograms per sample. Naive CD45RAhigh/CD27high T cell percentages were measured by flow cytometry on a PBMC aliquot from every donor. The V and J ends are trimmed by 5 bases and 4 bases, leaving 17 bases between them. The CDR3 starts with the cysteine, ends with the phenylalanine, and has 15 residues. Of the read, only the CDR3 DNA is kept; its 45 bases are in frame from base 1. The germline V gene sets CDR1 to SGHTA and CDR2 to FQGNSA.

The sequence links TRBV7-2 to TRBJ2-5, with TRBD1 as a weak D call on 6 bases. This clonotype was sampled from a woman under 40 in good health. The specimen sequenced was blood. The CDR3 corresponds to CASSTQQGRGETQYF. The DNA sequence is TGTGCCAGCAGCACTCAACAGGGCCGGGGAGAGACCCAGTACTTC.